These 27 T cell receptor beta chains were sequenced from one sample in a study of tumor-infiltrating lymphocytes in primary liver carcinoma. The study extracted blood RNA from unsorted whole blood and also extracted germline DNA. Reverse transcription of around 0.45 ug total RNA with a constant-region primer produced TCR beta cDNA. Researchers made the TCR beta libraries by running three nested multiplex PCR rounds with slightly modified ARM-PCR. PCR rounds one and two used TRBV1-TRBV30 forward primers with a C-beta reverse primer for 10 cycles each. TCRdb independently ran MiXCR on the multiplex PCR reads; one entry per CDR3 protein. The sample lists 330,000 or so distinct CDR3 sequences, approximately 65% occurring once. The sequenced material came from peripheral blood. These receptors were taken from a man in his forties with primary liver carcinoma and hepatitis B virus infection.

A note on this clonotype: Germline is not matched at one junction end, which may reflect a read error. J is TRBJ2-5 and V is TRBV4-2, with D tentatively TRBD1 or TRBD2 (6 bases each). This CDR3 has 15 residues. CDR1 and CDR2 (germline): LGHNA, YNFKEQ. CDR3 loop: CACSQDRTARETEYF. The CDR3 DNA reads TGTGCCTGCAGCCAAGATAGGACAGCACGGGAGACCGAGTACTTC.

Worth noting for this clonotype: The junction differs from germline at one of its ends, possibly a read error. This chain connects TRBV10-3 to TRBJ2-3, with D perhaps matching TRBD2 (7 bases). The CDR3 spans 16 residues. Germline V gene lookup returns CDR1 ENHRY and CDR2 SYGVKD. In DNA form, the CDR3 reads TGTGCCGTCAGTGATACCGGGGGGCGAGGTACAGATACGCAGTATTTT. Its translation is CAVSDTGGRGTDTQYF.

Only a few counts were recorded for this clonotype. The rearrangement links TRBV14 to TRBJ2-1; the match to TRBD1 covers 8 bases. Germline V lookup: CDR1 SGHDN, CDR2 FVKESK. The length of the CDR3 is 13 residues. V shed 9 bases and J 10 bases; nucleotides not matched to a gene: 11. The CDR3 loop is CASSQDRVREQFF. CDR3 nucleotides: TGTGCCAGTAGTCAGGACAGGGTCCGAGAGCAGTTCTTC.

A note on this clonotype: This CDR3 is missing its conserved last phenylalanine or tryptophan, likely due to a read error. The rearrangement links TRBV5-4 to TRBJ1-3; no definite D call. The CDR3 is made up of 15 amino acids. Germline V gene sequence: CDR1 SGHNT, CDR2 YYREEE (reference sequence). Trimming removed 4 bases from V and 0 bases from J, with 11 bases in between. The CDR3 DNA reads TGTGCCAGCAGCCTGGACCGCAGCTCTGGAAACACCATATATCTT. Translating it yields CASSLDRSSGNTIYL.

On this clonotype: A much bigger clone sits one base away, suggesting this may be a read error. V and J are TRBV6-2 or TRBV6-3 and TRBJ2-2; TRBD1 matches 7 bases. Per the germline V gene, CDR1 is MNHEY and CDR2 is SVGEGT. This CDR3 is 15 amino acids long. CDR3 region: CASSRHRGGDGELSF. CDR3 coding DNA: TGTGCCAGCAGTCGCCACCGAGGGGGCGACGGGGAGCTGTCTTTT.

This clonotype showed up just once. The genes are TRBV10-2 and TRBJ2-3, with 7 bases aligning to TRBD2. J gave up 8 bases and V 1 base, and 0 bases lay outside the gene matches. This CDR3 has 12 residues. Germline-derived CDR1 and CDR2 are WSHSY and SAAADI. The DNA for the CDR3 is TGCGCCAGCAGTGAGTGGGGGGGTACGCAGTATTTT. This sequence encodes CASSEWGGTQYF.

Remarks on this clonotype: A read error is possible here, since a much larger clone lies one base away. No conserved phenylalanine or tryptophan ends this CDR3, so it is likely a read error. The chain recombines TRBV6-2 or TRBV6-3 with TRBJ2-2; 12 bases align to TRBD2. V lost 6 bases, J lost 6 bases, and 5 bases stayed unmatched. The germline V gene encodes CDR1 MNHEY and CDR2 SVGEGT. CDR3 length equals 15 residues. As DNA, the CDR3 is TGTGCCAGCAGCCGGACTAGCGGGAAATCCGGGGAGCTGTTTTCT. It translates to CASSRTSGKSGELFS.

Many counts were recorded for this clonotype. The CDR3 sequence is CASSLLSGTSTDTQYF. The CDR3 bases are TGTGCCAGCAGCTTATTGTCAGGGACTAGCACAGATACGCAGTATTTT. The rearrangement uses TRBV11-2 and TRBJ2-3; the D gene is possibly TRBD2 (6 bases). Germline V CDR1 and CDR2: SGHAT, FQNNGV. V lost 2 bases and J lost 0, with 12 bases in between. The CDR3 is made up of 16 amino acids.

This clonotype was picked up many times. In nucleotides, the CDR3 is TGTGCCAGCAGTACAGGGCTGGGCTATGGCTACACCTTC. Translated, it gives CASSTGLGYGYTF. This chain joins TRBV12-3 or TRBV12-4 and TRBJ1-2; possibly TRBD1 for D (6 bases). The CDR3 extends over 13 amino acids. The V end lost 5 bases, the J end lost 4 bases, and 11 bases lay between the germline ends.

This clonotype was recorded at least ten times. The genes are TRBV7-9 and TRBJ2-7; the D is unclear. The ends were cut back, 1 base at V and 0 bases at J, with 4 bases in the middle. The CDR3 totals 13 residues. Germline V gene data show CDR1 as SEHNR and CDR2 as FQNEAQ (reference sequence). This CDR3 reads CASSLDPSYEQYF. The CDR3 nucleotides are TGTGCCAGCAGCTTAGACCCCTCCTACGAGCAGTACTTC.

This chain uses TRBV28 with TRBJ2-5; 8 nucleotides match TRBD2. This CDR3 comprises 14 residues. With 6 bases clipped from V and 5 bases from J, the junction kept 8 bases outside the gene matches. CDR1 and CDR2 from the germline V gene are MDHEN and SYDVKM. This chain's CDR3 is CASSPTSGRETQYF. CDR3 in DNA: TGTGCCAGCAGCCCAACTAGCGGAAGGGAGACCCAGTACTTC.

The chain is built from TRBV14 and TRBJ2-7; 7 bases are shared with TRBD1. Germline V CDR1 and CDR2: SGHDN, FVKESK. The CDR3 sequence is 17 residues long. Germline trimming cut 2 bases from V and 0 bases from J; bases unmatched to any gene: 10. In nucleotides, the CDR3 is TGTGCCAGCAGCCAACTCGCACCCGGGACAGCCTCCTACGAGCAGTACTTC. Its translation is CASSQLAPGTASYEQYF.

A note on this clonotype: A read error may account for a junction end that differs from germline. V and J are TRBV11-2 and TRBJ2-1; D is possibly TRBD1 or TRBD2 (6 bases each). CDR1 is SGHAT and CDR2 is FQNNGV in the germline V gene. The length of the CDR3 is 16 residues. Written as DNA, the CDR3 is TGTGCCAGCAGCTCGCGGTGGGGGGCCCTCGGGAATGAACAGTTCTTC. It encodes CASSSRWGALGNEQFF. The variable domain in full, with the rest retrieved from reference TRBV11-2 and TRBJ2-1, is EAGVAQSPRYKIIEKRQSVAFWCNPISGHATLYWYQQILGQGPKLLIQFQNNGVVDDSQLPKDRFSAERLKGVDSTLKIQPAKLEDSAVYLCASSSRWGALGNEQFFGPGTRLTVL.

Details on this clonotype: One base away lies a much larger clone, so this may be a sequencing read error. The chain carries TRBV12-3 or TRBV12-4 and TRBJ2-3, with TRBD2 identical over 16 bases. The CDR3 has 19 amino acids. The CDR3 DNA is TGTGCCAGCAGTCCCGGGACTAGCGGGAGGGCCGTTAACACAAATACGCAGTATTTT. Protein product: CASSPGTSGRAVNTNTQYF.

This clonotype was detected only once. The V gene is TRBV10-1, the J gene TRBJ2-1; D is possibly TRBD2 (7 bases). Per germline, CDR1 WNHNN and CDR2 SYGVQD (reference sequence). There are 17 residues in the CDR3. V shed 2 bases and J shed 8 bases, with 22 bases lying between them. Here the CDR3 reads CASSEGGAGTKYDEQFF. CDR3 bases: TGCGCCAGCAGTGAGGGGGGGGCGGGAACGAAGTACGATGAGCAGTTCTTC.

V usage is TRBV28 and J usage is TRBJ2-7; D is unresolved. Germline assignment: CDR1 MDHEN and CDR2 SYDVKM. CDR3 length: 12 amino acids. The ends were cut back, 5 bases at V and 3 bases at J, with 8 bases in the middle. This chain's CDR3 is CASSPPGYEQYF. DNA for the CDR3: TGTGCCAGCAGTCCACCGGGCTACGAGCAGTACTTC.

This clonotype was seen ten or more times. The chain is built from TRBV5-1 and TRBJ2-7, with TRBD2 matching 10 bases. CDR3 length: 13 residues. The ends lost 4 bases at V and 6 bases at J; junction bases unmatched: 4. CDR1 SGHRS and CDR2 YFSETQ come from the germline V gene. The DNA of the CDR3 is TGCGCCAGCAGCGGACTAGCGGCCTCCGAGCAGTACTTC. The encoded protein is CASSGLAASEQYF.

About this clonotype: This sequence may be a read error, since a much larger clone differs from it by one base. The CDR3 protein is CSVELPTGGSYNGQFF. The CDR3 region has the DNA TGCAGCGTTGAACTCCCGACAGGGGGCTCCTACAATGGGCAGTTCTTC. The rearrangement joins TRBV29-1 to TRBJ2-1; TRBD1 matches at 10 bases. The CDR3 consists of 16 residues. CDR1 is SQVTM and CDR2 is ANQGSEA in the germline V gene.

This chain connects TRBV6-2 or TRBV6-3 to TRBJ2-1; no clear D gene. Trimming stripped 8 bases from V and 6 bases from J, with 14 bases between. The length of the CDR3 is 13 residues. Germline V lookup: CDR1 MNHEY, CDR2 SVGEGT. DNA of the CDR3: TGTGCCAGCGGAAAAGAAGCCTGCAATGAGCAGTTCTTC. Its translation is CASGKEACNEQFF.

As concerns this clonotype: Since a much larger clone is just one base distant, this may be a read error. The chain uses TRBV6-5 and TRBJ1-6; tentatively, D is TRBD1 (6 bases). The CDR3 spans 14 residues. Per germline, CDR1 MNHEY and CDR2 SVGAGI. The CDR3 loop reads CARSYEQGSSPLHF. CDR3 nucleotides: TGTGCCAGGAGTTACGAACAGGGTAGTTCACCCCTCCACTTT.

With regard to this clonotype: The junction departs from germline at one end; a sequencing error may be responsible. The chain uses TRBV6-2 or TRBV6-3 and TRBJ2-7, with D possibly matching TRBD2 (5 bases). The CDR3 runs to 16 residues. Germline values: CDR1 MNHEY, CDR2 SVGEGT. The CDR3 coding sequence is TGTGCCAGCAGTTACTCGGCGGACGGGGTCCCCTACGAGCGGTACTTC. It yields the protein CASSYSADGVPYERYF.

This clonotype was detected once. A single base separates this from a much larger clone, so it may be a read error. The gene calls are TRBV6-5 and TRBJ1-1; TRBD1 matches 11 bases. Germline lookup yields CDR1 MNHEY and CDR2 SVGAGI. The CDR3 covers 20 residues. CDR3 protein: CASTSIYPGTGGSMKTEAFF. As DNA, the CDR3 is TGTGCCAGCACCTCAATTTATCCCGGGACAGGGGGTTCCATGAAAACTGAAGCTTTCTTT.

The V and J genes are TRBV10-3 and TRBJ1-4; the D is unclear. CDR3 length: 15 residues. The V and J ends lost 6 bases and 6 bases respectively, with 17 bases between them. Germline CDR1 and CDR2: ENHRY and SYGVKD. The CDR3 DNA reads as TGTGCCATCAGAGGTTCTCGCTGGAGAGATGAAAAACTGTTTTTT. Amino acid sequence: CAIRGSRWRDEKLFF.

In DNA form, the CDR3 reads TGTGCCAGCAGCGAGACAGGGGACTTCATTCAACCCCAGCATTTT. Translated, it gives CASSETGDFIQPQHF. The gene calls are TRBV11-2 and TRBJ1-5; 8 nucleotides agree with TRBD1. This CDR3 spans 15 amino acids. V was pared by 5 bases and J by 10 bases, with 13 bases of the junction left unmatched. CDR1 and CDR2 from the germline V gene are SGHAT and FQNNGV.

Only a few counts were recorded for this clonotype. A much larger clone differs by one base, so this may be a read error. The genes are TRBV12-3 or TRBV12-4 and TRBJ2-1; D uncertain. V lost 4 bases, J lost 3 bases, and 10 bases lay in between. The CDR3 is 14 residues long. This CDR3 is CASSSLQDYNEQFF. The CDR3 nucleotides are TGTGCCAGCAGTTCGTTGCAGGACTACAATGAGCAGTTCTTC.

For this clonotype: Being one base from a much bigger clone, this may be a read error. V is TRBV7-9 and J is TRBJ2-7, with TRBD1 matching 12 bases. The length of the CDR3 is 16 residues. Germline values: CDR1 SEHNR, CDR2 FQNEAQ (reference sequence). The CDR3 protein is CAISSVSGTGGEEQYF. The CDR3 DNA follows: TGTGCCATCAGCTCGGTATCCGGGACAGGGGGCGAAGAGCAGTACTTC.

Concerning this clonotype itself: At one end, the junction sequence differs from germline, possibly due to a read error. This sequence joins TRBV11-2 and TRBJ2-6; D may be TRBD2 (6 bases). This CDR3 spans 14 amino acids. CDR1 is SGHAT and CDR2 is FQNNGV in the germline V gene. The CDR3 reads CASTVYGGAIVLTF. For the CDR3, the DNA is TGTGCCAGCACAGTGTATGGCGGGGCCATCGTCCTGACTTTC.